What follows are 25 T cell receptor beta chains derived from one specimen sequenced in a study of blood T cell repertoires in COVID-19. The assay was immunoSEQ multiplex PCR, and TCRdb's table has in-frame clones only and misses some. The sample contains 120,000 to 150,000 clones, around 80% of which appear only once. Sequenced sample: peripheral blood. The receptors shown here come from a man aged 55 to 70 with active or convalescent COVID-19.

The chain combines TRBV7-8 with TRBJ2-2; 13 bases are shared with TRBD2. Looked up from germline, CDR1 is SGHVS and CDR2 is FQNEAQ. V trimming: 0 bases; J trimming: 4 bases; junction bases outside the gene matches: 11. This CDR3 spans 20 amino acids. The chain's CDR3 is CASSLALTSGRAWVTGELFF. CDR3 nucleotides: TGTGCCAGCAGCTTAGCGCTAACTAGCGGGAGGGCCTGGGTCACCGGGGAGCTGTTTTTT.

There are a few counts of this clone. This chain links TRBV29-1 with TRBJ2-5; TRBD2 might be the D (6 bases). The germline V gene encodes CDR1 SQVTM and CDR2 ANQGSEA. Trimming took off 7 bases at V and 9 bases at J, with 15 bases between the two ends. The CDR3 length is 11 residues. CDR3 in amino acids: CSALEGRPQYF. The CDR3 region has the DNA TGCAGCGCATTGGAGGGCCGCCCCCAGTACTTC.

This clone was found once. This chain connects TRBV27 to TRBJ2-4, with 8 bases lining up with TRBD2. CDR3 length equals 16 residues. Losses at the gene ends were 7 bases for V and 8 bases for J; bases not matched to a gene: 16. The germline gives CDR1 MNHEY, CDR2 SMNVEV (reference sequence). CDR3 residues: CASTSRAGRGVDIQYF. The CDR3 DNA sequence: TGTGCCAGCACCTCGAGGGCCGGGCGGGGGGTGGACATTCAGTACTTC.

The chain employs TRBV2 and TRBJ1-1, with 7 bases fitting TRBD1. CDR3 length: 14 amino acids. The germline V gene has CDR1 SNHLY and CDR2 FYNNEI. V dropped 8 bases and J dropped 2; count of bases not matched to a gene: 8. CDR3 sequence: CASRYQGVNTEAFF. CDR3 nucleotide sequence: TGTGCCAGCCGATACCAGGGGGTTAACACTGAAGCTTTCTTT.

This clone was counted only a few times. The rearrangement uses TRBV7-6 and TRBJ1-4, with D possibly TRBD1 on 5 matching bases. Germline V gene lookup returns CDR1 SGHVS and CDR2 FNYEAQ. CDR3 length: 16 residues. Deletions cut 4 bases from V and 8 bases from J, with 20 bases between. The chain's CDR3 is CASSSTLGPGREKLFF. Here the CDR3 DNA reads TGTGCCAGCAGCTCCACGCTGGGGCCAGGGAGGGAAAAACTGTTTTTT.

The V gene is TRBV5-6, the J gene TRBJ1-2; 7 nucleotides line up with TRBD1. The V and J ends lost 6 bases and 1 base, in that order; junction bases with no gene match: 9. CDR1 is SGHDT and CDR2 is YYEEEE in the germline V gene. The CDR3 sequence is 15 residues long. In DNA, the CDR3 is TGTGCCAGCACCCTATCCACAGGGGTTAACTATGGCTACACCTTC. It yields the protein CASTLSTGVNYGYTF.

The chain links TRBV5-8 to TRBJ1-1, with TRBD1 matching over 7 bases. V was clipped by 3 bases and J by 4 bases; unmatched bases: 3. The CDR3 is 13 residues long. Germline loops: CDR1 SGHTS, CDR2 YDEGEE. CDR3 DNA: TGTGCCAGCAGCTCCAGGGGGTTCACTGAAGCTTTCTTT. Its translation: CASSSRGFTEAFF.

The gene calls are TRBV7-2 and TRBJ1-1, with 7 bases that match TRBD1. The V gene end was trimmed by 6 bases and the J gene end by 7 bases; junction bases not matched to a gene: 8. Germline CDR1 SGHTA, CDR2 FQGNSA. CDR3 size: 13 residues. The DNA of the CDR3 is TGTGCCAGCAGTTATAGACAGGGAAGTGAAGCTTTCTTT. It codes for CASSYRQGSEAFF.

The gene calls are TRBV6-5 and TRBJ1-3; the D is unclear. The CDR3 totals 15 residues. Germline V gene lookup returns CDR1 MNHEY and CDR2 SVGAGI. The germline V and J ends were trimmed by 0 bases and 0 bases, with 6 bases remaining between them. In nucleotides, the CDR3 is TGTGCCAGCAGTTACTCCGCAGTCTCTGGAAACACCATATATTTT. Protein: CASSYSAVSGNTIYF.

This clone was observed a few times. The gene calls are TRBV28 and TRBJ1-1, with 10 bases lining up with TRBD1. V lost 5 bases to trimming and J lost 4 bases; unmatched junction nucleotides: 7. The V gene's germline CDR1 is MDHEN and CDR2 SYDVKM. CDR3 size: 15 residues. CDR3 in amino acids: CASSLRQGAGTEAFF. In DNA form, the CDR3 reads TGTGCCAGCAGTCTGAGACAGGGGGCTGGCACTGAAGCTTTCTTT.

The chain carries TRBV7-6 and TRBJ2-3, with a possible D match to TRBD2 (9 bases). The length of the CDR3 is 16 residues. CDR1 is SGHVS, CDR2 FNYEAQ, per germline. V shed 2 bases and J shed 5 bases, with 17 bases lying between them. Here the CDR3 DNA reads TGTGCCAGCAGCTTAAGACCTAGCGGGACAGGAGATACGCAGTATTTT. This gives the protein CASSLRPSGTGDTQYF.

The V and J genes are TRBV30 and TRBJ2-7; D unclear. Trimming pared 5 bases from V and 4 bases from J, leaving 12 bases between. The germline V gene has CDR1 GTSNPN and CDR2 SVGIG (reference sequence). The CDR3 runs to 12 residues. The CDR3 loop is CAWGPLSYEQYF. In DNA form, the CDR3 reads TGTGCCTGGGGCCCCCTCAGTTACGAGCAGTACTTC.

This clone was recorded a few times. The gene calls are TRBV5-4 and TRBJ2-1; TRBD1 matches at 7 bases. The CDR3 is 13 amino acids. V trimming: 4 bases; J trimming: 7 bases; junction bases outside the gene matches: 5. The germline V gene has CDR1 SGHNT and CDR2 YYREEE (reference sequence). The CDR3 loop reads CASSPSGGNEQFF. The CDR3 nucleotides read TGTGCCAGCAGCCCGTCAGGGGGTAATGAGCAGTTCTTC.

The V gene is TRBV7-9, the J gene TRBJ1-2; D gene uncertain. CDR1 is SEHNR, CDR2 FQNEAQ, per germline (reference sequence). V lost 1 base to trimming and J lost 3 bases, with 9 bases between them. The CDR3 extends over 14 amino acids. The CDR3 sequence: CASSLDGYDYGYTF. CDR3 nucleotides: TGTGCCAGCAGCTTAGACGGGTATGACTATGGCTACACCTTC.

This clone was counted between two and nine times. The DNA for the CDR3 is TGTGCCAGCTCACCCATGACTTTACGGGAGCAGTACTTC. Its translation is CASSPMTLREQYF. The rearrangement uses TRBV18 and TRBJ2-7; unclear D gene. The CDR3 runs to 13 residues. Germline CDR1 KGHSH, CDR2 LQKENI. Trimming cost V 3 bases and J 7 bases, with 13 bases left between them.

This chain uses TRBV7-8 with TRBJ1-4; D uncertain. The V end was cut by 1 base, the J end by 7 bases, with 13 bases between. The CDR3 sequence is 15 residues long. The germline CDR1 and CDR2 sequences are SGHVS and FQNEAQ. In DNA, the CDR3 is TGTGCCAGCAGCTTAGGACATAGTCTCGGTGAAAAACTGTTTTTT. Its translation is CASSLGHSLGEKLFF.

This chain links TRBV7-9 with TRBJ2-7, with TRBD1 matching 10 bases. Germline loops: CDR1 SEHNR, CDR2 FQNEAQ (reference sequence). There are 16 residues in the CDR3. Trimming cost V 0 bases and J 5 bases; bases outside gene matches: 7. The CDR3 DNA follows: TGTGCCAGCAGCTTAGCGGTGGACAGGGGGGTCCACGAGCAGTACTTC. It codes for CASSLAVDRGVHEQYF.

The CDR3 sequence: CASSAAPHYGYTF. The CDR3 DNA reads TGTGCCAGCAGCGCGGCCCCTCACTATGGCTACACCTTC. The chain carries TRBV5-5 and TRBJ1-2; no clear D gene. V was cut by 4 bases and J by 3 bases, with 10 bases left in between. Germline loops: CDR1 SGHKS, CDR2 YYEKEE (reference sequence). This CDR3 spans 13 amino acids.

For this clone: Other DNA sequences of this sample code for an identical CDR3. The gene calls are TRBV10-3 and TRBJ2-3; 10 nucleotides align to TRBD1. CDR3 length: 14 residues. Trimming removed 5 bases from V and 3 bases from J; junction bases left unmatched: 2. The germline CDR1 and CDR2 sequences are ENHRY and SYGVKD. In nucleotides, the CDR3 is TGTGCCATCAGTCGGGACAGGGGAACAGATACGCAGTATTTT. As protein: CAISRDRGTDTQYF.

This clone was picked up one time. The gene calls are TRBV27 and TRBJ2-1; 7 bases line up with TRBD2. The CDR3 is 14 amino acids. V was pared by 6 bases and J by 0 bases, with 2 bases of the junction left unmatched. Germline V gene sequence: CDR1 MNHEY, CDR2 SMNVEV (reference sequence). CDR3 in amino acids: CASSSGDSYNEQFF. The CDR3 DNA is TGTGCCAGCAGCAGCGGGGACTCCTACAATGAGCAGTTCTTC.

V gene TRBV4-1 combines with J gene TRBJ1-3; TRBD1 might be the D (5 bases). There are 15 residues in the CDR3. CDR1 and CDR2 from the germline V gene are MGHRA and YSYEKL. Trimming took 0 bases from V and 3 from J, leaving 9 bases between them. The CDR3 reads CASSQDGAIGNTIYF. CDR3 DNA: TGCGCCAGCAGCCAAGATGGGGCAATTGGAAACACCATATATTTT.

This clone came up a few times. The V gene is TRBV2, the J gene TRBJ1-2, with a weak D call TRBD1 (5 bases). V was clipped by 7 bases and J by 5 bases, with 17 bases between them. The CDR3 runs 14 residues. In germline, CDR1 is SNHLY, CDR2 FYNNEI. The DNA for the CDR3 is TGTGCCAGCATCTTTGAGTCAGGGATGTATGGCTACACCTTC. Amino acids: CASIFESGMYGYTF. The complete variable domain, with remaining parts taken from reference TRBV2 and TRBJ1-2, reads EPEVTQTPSHQVTQMGQEVILRCVPISNHLYFYWYRQILGQKVEFLVSFYNNEISEKSEIFDDQFSVERPDGSNFTLKIRSTKLEDSAMYFCASIFESGMYGYTFGSGTRLTVV.

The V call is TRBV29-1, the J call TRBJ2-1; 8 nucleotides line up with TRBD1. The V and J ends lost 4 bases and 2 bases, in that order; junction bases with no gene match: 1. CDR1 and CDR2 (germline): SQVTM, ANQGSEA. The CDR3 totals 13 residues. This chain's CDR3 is CSVGQGPYNEQFF. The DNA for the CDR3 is TGCAGCGTTGGACAGGGGCCCTACAATGAGCAGTTCTTC.

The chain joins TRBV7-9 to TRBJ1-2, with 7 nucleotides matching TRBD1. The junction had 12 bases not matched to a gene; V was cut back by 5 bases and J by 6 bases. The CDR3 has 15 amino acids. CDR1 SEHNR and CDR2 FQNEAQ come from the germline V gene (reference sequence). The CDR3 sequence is CASSLSPTGRHGYTF. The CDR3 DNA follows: TGTGCCAGCAGCCTATCCCCGACAGGGAGACATGGCTACACCTTC.

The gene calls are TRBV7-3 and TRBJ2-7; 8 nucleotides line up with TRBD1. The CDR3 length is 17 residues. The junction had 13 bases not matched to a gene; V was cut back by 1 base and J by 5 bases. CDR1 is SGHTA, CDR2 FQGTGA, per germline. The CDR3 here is CASSLRHRGSSGHEQYF. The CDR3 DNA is TGTGCCAGCAGCTTAAGGCACAGGGGGAGTTCAGGTCACGAGCAGTACTTC.